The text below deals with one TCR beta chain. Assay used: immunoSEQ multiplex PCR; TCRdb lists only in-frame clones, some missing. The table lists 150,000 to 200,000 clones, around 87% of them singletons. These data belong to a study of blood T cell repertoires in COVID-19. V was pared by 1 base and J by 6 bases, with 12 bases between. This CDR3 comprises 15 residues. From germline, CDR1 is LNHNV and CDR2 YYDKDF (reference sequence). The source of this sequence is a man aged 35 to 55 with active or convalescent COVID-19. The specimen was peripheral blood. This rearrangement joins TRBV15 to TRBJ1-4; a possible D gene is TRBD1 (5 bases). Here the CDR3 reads CATSRVDTPYEKLFF. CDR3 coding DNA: TGTGCCACCAGCAGAGTGGACACACCCTATGAAAAACTGTTTTTT.